This passage covers 22 T cell receptor beta chains from one sample sequenced in a study of OX40 agonist ivuxolimab in advanced cancers. Sequencing used immunoSEQ multiplex PCR; TCRdb keeps in-frame clones, though not all of them. This table holds roughly 80,000 clones, around 82% found once. Sequenced material: CD4+ or CD8+ T cells sorted from blood, taken in a trial of the OX40 agonist ivuxolimab. All receptors derive from an adult with an advanced solid tumor such as melanoma, head and neck, liver or kidney cancer.

In DNA form, the CDR3 reads TGTGCCACCAGCAGAGAGACAGCCCCCACAGATACGCAGTATTTT. It codes for CATSRETAPTDTQYF. The chain couples TRBV15 to TRBJ2-3; possibly TRBD1 for D (5 bases). The CDR3 has 15 amino acids. Germline V gene lookup returns CDR1 LNHNV and CDR2 YYDKDF (reference sequence). The ends were cut back, 0 bases at V and 2 bases at J, with 9 bases in the middle. Based on the CDR3 plus reference TRBV15 and TRBJ2-3, the full variable domain is DAMVIQNPRYQVTQFGKPVTLSCSQTLNHNVMYWYQQKSSQAPKLLFHYYDKDFNNEADTPDNFQSRRPNTSFCFLDIRSPGLGDTAMYLCATSRETAPTDTQYFGPGTRLTVL.

The V and J genes are TRBV15 and TRBJ1-1; D not certain. Germline CDR1 and CDR2: LNHNV and YYDKDF (reference sequence). V was shortened by 1 base and J by 1 base, with 10 bases between the two germline ends. The CDR3 length is 15 residues. The CDR3 reads CATSRGLTPNTEAFF. The CDR3 coding sequence is TGTGCCACCAGCAGAGGACTTACCCCGAACACTGAAGCTTTCTTT.

The table lists this clone with many counts. CDR3 DNA sequence: TGTGCCAGCAGCTTATTCGGGACGGAGGGGGGCTACACCTTC. Translating it yields CASSLFGTEGGYTF. The gene calls are TRBV7-2 and TRBJ1-2; maybe TRBD1 (5 bases). Germline CDR1 is SGHTA and CDR2 is FQGNSA. V was pared by 2 bases and J by 8 bases, with 15 bases between. CDR3 length equals 14 residues.

V usage is TRBV11-2 and J usage is TRBJ2-7, with 8 bases identical to TRBD1. The V segment lost 5 bases and the J segment 6 bases; nucleotides outside the gene matches: 12. The CDR3 is 15 amino acids. The germline CDR1 and CDR2 sequences are SGHAT and FQNNGV. The CDR3 nucleotides read TGTGCCAGCAGCATCGAGGACAGGGCTCTTACCGAGCAGTACTTC. Residues: CASSIEDRALTEQYF.

This chain joins TRBV18 and TRBJ2-5, with a tentative D call TRBD1 (6 bases). The V gene's germline CDR1 is KGHSH and CDR2 LQKENI. Between the trimmed V and J ends, which lost 4 bases and 5 bases, there was a span of 11 bases. The CDR3 contains 13 residues. The CDR3 reads CASSLQGRETQYF. The CDR3 nucleotides are TGTGCCAGCTCACTACAGGGAAGGGAGACCCAGTACTTC.

The rearrangement uses TRBV4-1 and TRBJ1-1, with a weak D call TRBD1 (5 bases). Germline CDR1 and CDR2: MGHRA and YSYEKL. V dropped 4 bases and J dropped 1 base, with 16 bases sitting between them. There are 16 residues in the CDR3. The CDR3 spells CASSLHPGLPNTEAFF. As DNA, the CDR3 is TGCGCCAGCAGCCTCCACCCGGGACTGCCGAACACTGAAGCTTTCTTT.

This sequence joins TRBV28 and TRBJ2-1, with 9 bases aligning to TRBD1. In germline, CDR1 is MDHEN, CDR2 SYDVKM. The ends lost 5 bases at V and 4 bases at J; junction bases unmatched: 6. CDR3 length equals 15 residues. DNA of the CDR3: TGTGCCAGCAGTCCCGGGACAGGGTTATACAATGAGCAGTTCTTC. It specifies CASSPGTGLYNEQFF.

This clone was recorded once. This chain uses TRBV27 with TRBJ2-7, with D perhaps assigned TRBD1 or TRBD2 (5 bases each). V was trimmed by 2 bases and J by 4 bases, leaving 12 bases between them. CDR1 and CDR2 (germline): MNHEY, SMNVEV (reference sequence). CDR3 length: 14 amino acids. The CDR3 bases are TGTGCCAGCAGTTTAGGGGGTGAGGGATACGAGCAGTACTTC. Translated: CASSLGGEGYEQYF.

This clone was counted only a few times. Other DNA sequences in this specimen translate into the identical CDR3. The genes are TRBV2 and TRBJ1-4, with D unclear. The CDR3 loop spans 14 amino acids. Germline lookup yields CDR1 SNHLY and CDR2 FYNNEI. Trimming removed 3 bases at V and 3 bases at J, with 8 bases between. The CDR3 protein is CASSEAAANEKLFF. The CDR3 coding sequence is TGTGCCAGCAGTGAGGCGGCAGCTAATGAAAAACTGTTTTTT.

The chain recombines TRBV27 with TRBJ1-1; the D gene is possibly TRBD1 (5 bases). The CDR3 is 15 residues long. Deletions cut 5 bases from V and 4 bases from J, with 17 bases between. CDR1 is MNHEY and CDR2 is SMNVEV in the germline V gene (reference sequence). In DNA, the CDR3 is TGTGCCAGCAGTCCACTAGCGCCAGGGTTCACTGAAGCTTTCTTT. It specifies CASSPLAPGFTEAFF.

The V call is TRBV18, the J call TRBJ2-1, with 12 bases fitting TRBD2. This CDR3 has 16 amino acids. The germline V gene encodes CDR1 KGHSH and CDR2 LQKENI. The J segment lost 8 bases and the V segment lost 1 base, leaving 6 bases of the junction unmatched. The chain's CDR3 is CASSPLLAGGSHEQFF. CDR3 bases: TGTGCCAGCTCACCACTACTAGCGGGAGGATCCCATGAGCAGTTCTTC.

The chain combines TRBV6-5 with TRBJ2-1; D is undetermined. The germline gives CDR1 MNHEY, CDR2 SVGAGI. Trimming took 4 bases from V and 5 from J, leaving 18 bases between them. CDR3 length: 16 amino acids. The CDR3 nucleotides read TGTGCCAGCAGTTCTTTCCGCGTTAGTAGAAACAATGAGCAGTTCTTC. Its translation is CASSSFRVSRNNEQFF.

This clone was detected only once. The V gene is TRBV27, the J gene TRBJ2-7; the D gene could be TRBD1 or TRBD2 (6 bases each). This CDR3 contains 15 residues. The germline V and J ends were trimmed by 8 bases and 5 bases, with 22 bases remaining between them. The V gene's germline CDR1 is MNHEY and CDR2 SMNVEV (reference sequence). As DNA, the CDR3 is TGTGCCAGCCGATACCGGGGGCGGTCTTACGACGAGCAGTACTTC. Translating it yields CASRYRGRSYDEQYF.

In its sample, this clone was seen many times. The V and J genes are TRBV7-9 and TRBJ1-2, with D possibly matching TRBD1 (5 bases). V lost 1 base and J 4 bases, leaving 13 bases between the germline ends. This CDR3 contains 15 residues. Germline assignment: CDR1 SEHNR and CDR2 FQNEAQ (reference sequence). This CDR3 reads CASSLVGGAAYGYTF. In DNA, the CDR3 is TGTGCCAGCAGCTTAGTGGGAGGGGCGGCCTATGGCTACACCTTC.

The V and J genes are TRBV5-1 and TRBJ2-2, with 9 bases lining up with TRBD1. Trimming removed 4 bases from V and 7 bases from J; junction bases left unmatched: 5. The length of the CDR3 is 14 residues. The germline V gene has CDR1 SGHRS and CDR2 YFSETQ. This CDR3 is CASSGGQGGGELFF. As DNA, the CDR3 is TGCGCCAGCAGCGGGGGACAGGGAGGCGGGGAGCTGTTTTTT.

The chain recombines TRBV10-2 with TRBJ2-7, with a weak D call TRBD2 (7 bases). Trimming stripped 5 bases from V and 0 bases from J, with 17 bases between. Germline values: CDR1 WSHSY, CDR2 SAAADI. The length of the CDR3 is 16 residues. As DNA, the CDR3 is TGCGCCAGCAGTCCCCAATCAGGGGAGGGCTCCTACGAGCAGTACTTC. Translating it yields CASSPQSGEGSYEQYF.

V gene TRBV10-3 combines with J gene TRBJ1-5; 7 nucleotides align to TRBD1. The CDR3 runs 14 residues. Germline CDR1 reads ENHRY; CDR2 reads SYGVKD. J lost 7 bases, V lost 3 bases, and 6 bases had no gene match. The CDR3 DNA reads TGTGCCATCAGTGAAGACAGGGATTTCCAGCCCCAGCATTTT. This encodes CAISEDRDFQPQHF.

The gene calls are TRBV19 and TRBJ1-6; D gene ambiguous. The CDR3 covers 14 residues. With 3 bases removed from V and 9 bases from J, the gap between germline ends came to 12 bases. In germline, CDR1 is LNHDA, CDR2 SQIVND (reference sequence). CDR3 residues: CASSIVPGSSPLHF. For the CDR3, the DNA is TGTGCCAGTAGTATTGTTCCGGGGAGTTCACCCCTCCACTTT. Drawing the rest from reference TRBV19 and TRBJ1-6, the complete variable domain is DGGITQSPKYLFRKEGQNVTLSCEQNLNHDAMYWYRQDPGQGLRLIYYSQIVNDFQKGDIAEGYSVSREKKESFPLTVTSAQKNPTAFYLCASSIVPGSSPLHFGNGTRLTVT.

The CDR3 here is CASTKTGQFVGNTIYF. The CDR3, as DNA: TGCGCCAGCACCAAGACCGGACAGTTCGTCGGAAACACCATATATTTT. The V gene is TRBV5-1, the J gene TRBJ1-3; D perhaps matches TRBD1 (6 bases). Germline assignment: CDR1 SGHRS and CDR2 YFSETQ. The CDR3 spans 16 residues. The V end lost 6 bases, the J end lost 4 bases, and 20 bases lay between the germline ends.

This chain connects TRBV28 to TRBJ2-7, with 12 bases fitting TRBD1. From germline, CDR1 is MDHEN and CDR2 SYDVKM. The CDR3 spans 16 residues. V shed 4 bases and J 3 bases; nucleotides not matched to a gene: 7. The DNA of the CDR3 is TGTGCCAGCAGTTCTTTGGGACAGGGGGCCTTCTACGAGCAGTACTTC. Translated, it gives CASSSLGQGAFYEQYF.

The V and J genes are TRBV21-1 and TRBJ1-2; TRBD1, the D gene given by the table, was not confirmed from the DNA. TRBV21-1 is shown as a pseudogene. The CDR3 spans 17 residues. DNA for the CDR3: TGTGCCAGCAGCAAGCGGGGAAGGACAGGGATTCACTATGGCTACACCTTC. Protein product: CASSKRGRTGIHYGYTF.

This clone has more than one count but fewer than ten. The V gene is TRBV18, the J gene TRBJ1-2; 8 nucleotides agree with TRBD1. This CDR3 is built from 12 residues. The trim removed 3 bases at V and 7 bases at J, leaving 1 base unmatched. Germline V lookup: CDR1 KGHSH, CDR2 LQKENI. The CDR3 loop is CASSPTGVGYTF. The CDR3 DNA reads as TGTGCCAGCTCACCGACAGGGGTTGGCTACACCTTC.